Below, one T cell receptor (beta chain) is given with its context. There are 14 residues in the CDR3. CDR1 is LNHNV, CDR2 YYDKDF, per germline (reference sequence). The V end lost 0 bases, the J end lost 6 bases, and 9 bases lay between the germline ends. These data are taken from a study of OX40 agonist ivuxolimab in advanced cancers. Across the whole study: Melanoma, hepatocellular carcinoma, head and neck or renal cell cancer occurred in dose-escalation patients. The eligibility criteria allowed prior anti-PD-1, anti-PD-L1 or anti-CTLA-4 therapy, and approximately 42% had some.

The data were produced by immunoSEQ multiplex PCR, yet TCRdb's version contains in-frame clones alone and is incomplete. The sample has about 84,000 clones; over 85% are singletons. This material consisted of CD4+ or CD8+ T cells sorted from blood, taken in a trial of the OX40 agonist ivuxolimab. The rearrangement links TRBV15 to TRBJ1-5; D perhaps matches TRBD1 (5 bases). The sequence came from an adult with an advanced solid tumor such as melanoma, head and neck, liver or kidney cancer. CDR3 in amino acids: CATSRDYGGQPQHF. In DNA form, the CDR3 reads TGTGCCACCAGCAGAGATTACGGGGGTCAGCCCCAGCATTTT.